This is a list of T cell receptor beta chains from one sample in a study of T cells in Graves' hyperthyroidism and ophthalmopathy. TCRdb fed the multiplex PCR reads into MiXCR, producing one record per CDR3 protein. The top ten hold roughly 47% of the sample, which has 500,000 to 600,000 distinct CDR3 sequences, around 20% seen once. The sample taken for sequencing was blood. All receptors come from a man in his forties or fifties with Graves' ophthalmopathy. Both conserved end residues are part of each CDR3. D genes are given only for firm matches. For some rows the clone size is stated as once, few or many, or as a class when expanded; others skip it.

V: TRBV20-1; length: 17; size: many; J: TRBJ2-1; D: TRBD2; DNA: TGCAGTGCTAGGGGACTAGCGGGGGGCCTCTCCTACAATGAGCAGTTCTTC; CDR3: CSARGLAGGLSYNEQFF
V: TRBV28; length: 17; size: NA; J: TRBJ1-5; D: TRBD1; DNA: TGTGCCAGCACCCAAAGGGGACAGGTCTATAGCAATCAGCCCCAGCATTTT; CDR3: CASTQRGQVYSNQPQHF
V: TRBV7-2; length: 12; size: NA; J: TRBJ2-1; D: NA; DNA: TGTGCCAGCAGCATCATGACGAATGAGCAGTTCTTC; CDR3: CASSIMTNEQFF
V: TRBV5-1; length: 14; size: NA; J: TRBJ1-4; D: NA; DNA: TGCGCCAGCAGCCAGGCCATGGCAGGGGAAAAACTGTTTTTT; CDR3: CASSQAMAGEKLFF
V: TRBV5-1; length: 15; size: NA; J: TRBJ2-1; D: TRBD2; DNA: TGCGCCAGCAGCTTGGTTAGCGGGGTTAACAATGAGCAGTTCTTC; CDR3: CASSLVSGVNNEQFF
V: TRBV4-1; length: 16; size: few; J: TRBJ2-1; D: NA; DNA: TGCGCCAGCAGCCAAGAGGGCTCACCCGGCCACAATGAGCAGTTCTTC; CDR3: CASSQEGSPGHNEQFF
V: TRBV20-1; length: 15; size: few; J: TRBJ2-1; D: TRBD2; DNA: TGCAGTGCTTCGACTAGCGGGAGAGTCTACAATGAGCAGTTCTTC; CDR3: CSASTSGRVYNEQFF
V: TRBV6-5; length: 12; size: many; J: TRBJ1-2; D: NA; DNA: TGTGCCAGCAGTTACGGGGGGGGAGGCTACACCTTC; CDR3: CASSYGGGGYTF
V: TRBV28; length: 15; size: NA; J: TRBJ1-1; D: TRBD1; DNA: TGTGCCAGCAGCCCGGACAGGGAGTTGAACACTGAAGCTTTCTTT; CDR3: CASSPDRELNTEAFF
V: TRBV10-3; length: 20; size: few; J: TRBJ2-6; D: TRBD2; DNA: TGTGCCATCAGTGAACAGGGACTAGCGGGAGAGTCGTTGGGGGCCAACGTCCTGACTTTC; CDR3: CAISEQGLAGESLGANVLTF
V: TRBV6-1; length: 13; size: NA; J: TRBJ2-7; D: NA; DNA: TGTGCCAGCAGCGTCCGGGATCTATACGAGCAGTACTTC; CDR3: CASSVRDLYEQYF
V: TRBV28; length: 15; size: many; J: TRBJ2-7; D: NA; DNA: TGTGCCAGCAGTTTAAGTTTCGGGATGGGCTACGAGCAGTACTTC; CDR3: CASSLSFGMGYEQYF
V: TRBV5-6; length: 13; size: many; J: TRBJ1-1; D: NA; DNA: TGTGCCAGCAGCTTGCCGGGGGACACTGAAGCTTTCTTT; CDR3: CASSLPGDTEAFF
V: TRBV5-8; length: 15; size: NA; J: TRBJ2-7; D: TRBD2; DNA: TGTGCCAGCAGCCGGAGCGGGGGAGGTGGGAACGAGCAGTACTTC; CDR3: CASSRSGGGGNEQYF
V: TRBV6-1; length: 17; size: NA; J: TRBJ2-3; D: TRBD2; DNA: TGTGCCAGCAGTGCCGTAGGTGCTAGCGGGAGAAGAGATACGCAGTATTTT; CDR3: CASSAVGASGRRDTQYF
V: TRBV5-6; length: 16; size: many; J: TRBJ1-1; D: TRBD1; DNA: TGTGCCAGCAGCTCTCAGGGGGCTATTATGAACACTGAAGCTTTCTTT; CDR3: CASSSQGAIMNTEAFF